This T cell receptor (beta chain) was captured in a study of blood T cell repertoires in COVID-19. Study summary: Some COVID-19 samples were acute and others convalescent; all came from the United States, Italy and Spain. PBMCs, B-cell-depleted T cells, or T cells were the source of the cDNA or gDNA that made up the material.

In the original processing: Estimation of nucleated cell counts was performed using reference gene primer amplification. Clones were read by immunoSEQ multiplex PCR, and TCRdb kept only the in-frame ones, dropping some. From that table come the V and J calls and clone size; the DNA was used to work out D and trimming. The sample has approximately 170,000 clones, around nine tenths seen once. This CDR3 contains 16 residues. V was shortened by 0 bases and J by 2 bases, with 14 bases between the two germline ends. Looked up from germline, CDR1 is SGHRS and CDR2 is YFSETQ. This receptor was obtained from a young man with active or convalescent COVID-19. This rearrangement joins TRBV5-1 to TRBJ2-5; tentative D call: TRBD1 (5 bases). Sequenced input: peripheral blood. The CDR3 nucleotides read TGCGCCAGCAGCTTGGTAGGGGCCACCGGACAAGAGACCCAGTACTTC. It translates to CASSLVGATGQETQYF.